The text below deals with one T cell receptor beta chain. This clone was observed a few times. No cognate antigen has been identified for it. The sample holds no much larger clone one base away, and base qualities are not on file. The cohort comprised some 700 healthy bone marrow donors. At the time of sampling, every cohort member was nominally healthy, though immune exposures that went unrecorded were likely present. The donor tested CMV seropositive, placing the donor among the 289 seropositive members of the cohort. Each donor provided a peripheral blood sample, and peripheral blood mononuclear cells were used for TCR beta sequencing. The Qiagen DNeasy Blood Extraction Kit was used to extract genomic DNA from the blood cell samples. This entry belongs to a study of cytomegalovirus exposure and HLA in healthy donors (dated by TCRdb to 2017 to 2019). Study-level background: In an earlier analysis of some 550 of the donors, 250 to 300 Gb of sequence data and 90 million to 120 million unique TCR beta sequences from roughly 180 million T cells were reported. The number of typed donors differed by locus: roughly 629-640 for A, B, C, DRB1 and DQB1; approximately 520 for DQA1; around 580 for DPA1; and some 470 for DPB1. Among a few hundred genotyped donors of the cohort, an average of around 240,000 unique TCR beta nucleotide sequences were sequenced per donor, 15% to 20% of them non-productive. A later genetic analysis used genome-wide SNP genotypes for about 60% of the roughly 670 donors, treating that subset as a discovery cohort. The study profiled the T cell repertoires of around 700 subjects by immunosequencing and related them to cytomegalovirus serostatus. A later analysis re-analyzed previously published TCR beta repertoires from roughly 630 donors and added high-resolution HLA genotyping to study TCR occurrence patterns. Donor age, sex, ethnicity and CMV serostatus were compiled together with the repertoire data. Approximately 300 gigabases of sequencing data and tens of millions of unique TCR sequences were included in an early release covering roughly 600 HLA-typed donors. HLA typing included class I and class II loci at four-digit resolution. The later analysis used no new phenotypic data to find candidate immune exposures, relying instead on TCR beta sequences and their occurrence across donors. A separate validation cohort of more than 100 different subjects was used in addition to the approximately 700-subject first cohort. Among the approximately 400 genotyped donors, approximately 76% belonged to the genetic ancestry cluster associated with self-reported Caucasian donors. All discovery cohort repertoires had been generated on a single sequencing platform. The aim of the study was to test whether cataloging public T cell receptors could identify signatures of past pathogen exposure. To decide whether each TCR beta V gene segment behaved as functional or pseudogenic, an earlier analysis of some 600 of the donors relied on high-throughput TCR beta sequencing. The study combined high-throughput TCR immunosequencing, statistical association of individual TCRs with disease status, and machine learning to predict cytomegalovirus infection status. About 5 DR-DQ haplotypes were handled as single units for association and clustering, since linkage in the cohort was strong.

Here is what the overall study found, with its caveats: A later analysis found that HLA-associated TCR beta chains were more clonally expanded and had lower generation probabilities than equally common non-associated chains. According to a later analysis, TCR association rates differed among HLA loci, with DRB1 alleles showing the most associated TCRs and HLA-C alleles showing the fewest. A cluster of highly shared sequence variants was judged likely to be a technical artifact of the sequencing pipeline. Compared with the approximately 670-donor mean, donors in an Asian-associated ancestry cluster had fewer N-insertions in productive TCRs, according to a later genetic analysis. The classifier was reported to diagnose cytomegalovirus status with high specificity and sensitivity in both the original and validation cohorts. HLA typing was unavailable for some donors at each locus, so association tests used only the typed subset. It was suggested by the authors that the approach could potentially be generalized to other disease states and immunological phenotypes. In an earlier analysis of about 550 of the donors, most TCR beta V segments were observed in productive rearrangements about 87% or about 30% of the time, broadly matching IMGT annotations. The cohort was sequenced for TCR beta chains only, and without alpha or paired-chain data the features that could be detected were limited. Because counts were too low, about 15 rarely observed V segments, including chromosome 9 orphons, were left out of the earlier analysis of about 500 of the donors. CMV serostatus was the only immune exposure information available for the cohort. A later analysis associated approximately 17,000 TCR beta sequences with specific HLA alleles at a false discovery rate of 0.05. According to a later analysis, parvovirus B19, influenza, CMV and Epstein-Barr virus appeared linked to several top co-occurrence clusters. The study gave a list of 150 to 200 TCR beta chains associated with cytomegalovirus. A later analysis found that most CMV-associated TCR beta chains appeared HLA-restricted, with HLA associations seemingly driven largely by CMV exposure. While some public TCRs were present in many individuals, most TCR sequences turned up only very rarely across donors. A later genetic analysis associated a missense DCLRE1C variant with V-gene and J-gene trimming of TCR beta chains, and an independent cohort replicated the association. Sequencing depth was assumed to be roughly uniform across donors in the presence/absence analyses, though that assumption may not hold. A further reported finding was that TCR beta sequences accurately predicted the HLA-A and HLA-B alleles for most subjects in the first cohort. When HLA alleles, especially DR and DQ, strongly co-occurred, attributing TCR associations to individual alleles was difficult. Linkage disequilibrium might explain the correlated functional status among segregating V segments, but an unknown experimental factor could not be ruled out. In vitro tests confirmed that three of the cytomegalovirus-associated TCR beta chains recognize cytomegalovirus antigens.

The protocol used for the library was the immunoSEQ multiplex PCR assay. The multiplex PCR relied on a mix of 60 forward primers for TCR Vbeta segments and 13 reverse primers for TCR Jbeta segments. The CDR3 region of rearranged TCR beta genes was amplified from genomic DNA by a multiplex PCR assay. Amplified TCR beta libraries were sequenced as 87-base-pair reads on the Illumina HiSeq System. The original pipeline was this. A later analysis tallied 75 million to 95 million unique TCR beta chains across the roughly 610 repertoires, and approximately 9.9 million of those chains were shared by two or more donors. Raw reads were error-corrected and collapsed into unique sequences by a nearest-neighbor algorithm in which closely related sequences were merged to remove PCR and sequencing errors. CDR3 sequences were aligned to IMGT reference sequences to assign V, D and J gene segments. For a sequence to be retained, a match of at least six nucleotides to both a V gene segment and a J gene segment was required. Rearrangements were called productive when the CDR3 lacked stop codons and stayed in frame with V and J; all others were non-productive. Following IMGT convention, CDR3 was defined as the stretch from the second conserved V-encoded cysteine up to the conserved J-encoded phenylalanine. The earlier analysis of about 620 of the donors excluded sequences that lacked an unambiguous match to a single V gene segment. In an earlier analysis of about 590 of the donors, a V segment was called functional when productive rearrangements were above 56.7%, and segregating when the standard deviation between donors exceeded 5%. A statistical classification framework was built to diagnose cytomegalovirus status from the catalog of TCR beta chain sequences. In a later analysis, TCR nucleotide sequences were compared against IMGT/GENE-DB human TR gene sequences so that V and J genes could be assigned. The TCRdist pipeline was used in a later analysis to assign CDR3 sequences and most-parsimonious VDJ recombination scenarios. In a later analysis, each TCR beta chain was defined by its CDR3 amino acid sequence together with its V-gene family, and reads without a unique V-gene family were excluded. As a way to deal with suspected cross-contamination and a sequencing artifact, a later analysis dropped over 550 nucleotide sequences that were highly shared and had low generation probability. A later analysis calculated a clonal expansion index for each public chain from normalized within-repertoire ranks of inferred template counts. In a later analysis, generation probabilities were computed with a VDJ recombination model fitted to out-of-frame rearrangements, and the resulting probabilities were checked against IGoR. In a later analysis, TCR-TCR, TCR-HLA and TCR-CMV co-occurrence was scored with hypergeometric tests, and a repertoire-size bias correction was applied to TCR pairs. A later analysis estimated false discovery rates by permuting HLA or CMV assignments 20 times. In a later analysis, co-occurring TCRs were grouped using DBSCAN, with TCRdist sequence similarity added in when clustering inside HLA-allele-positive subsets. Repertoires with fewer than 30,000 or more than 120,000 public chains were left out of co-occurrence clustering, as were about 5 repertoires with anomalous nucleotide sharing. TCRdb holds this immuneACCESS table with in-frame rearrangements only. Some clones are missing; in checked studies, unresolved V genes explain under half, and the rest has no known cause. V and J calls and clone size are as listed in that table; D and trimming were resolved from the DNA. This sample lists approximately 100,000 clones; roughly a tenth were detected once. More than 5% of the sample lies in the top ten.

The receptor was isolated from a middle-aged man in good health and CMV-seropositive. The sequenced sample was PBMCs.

The nucleotides are TGTGCCAGCAGCTCCCGGGACAGGGGTACAAGACAAGAGACCCAGTACTTC. This yields the protein CASSSRDRGTRQETQYF. The chain uses TRBV12-1 and TRBJ2-5; the table names TRBD1, a call not compared with the DNA. TRBV12-1 represents a pseudogene. From cysteine to phenylalanine, the CDR3 is 17 amino acids long. Just CDR3 DNA is preserved here, 51 bases in frame from base 1.